Listed below are T cell receptor beta chains from one sample, sequenced in a study of T cell responses to AZD1222 COVID-19 vaccine. The protocol was immunoSEQ multiplex PCR, while the TCRdb copy is restricted to in-frame clones and leaves out a portion. Of fewer than 200,000 clones listed, roughly 92% are singletons. Sequenced here: peripheral blood, sampled on day 0 of AZD1222 vaccination. Receptors originate from an adult in good health. CDR3s include the opening cysteine and the closing phenylalanine or tryptophan. A D gene is named only where the DNA matches it firmly. Clone size appears in some rows only: once, few, many, or a class for an expanded clone.

v_call,clone_size,d_call,j_call,cdr3_nt,cdr3_aa
TRBV19,-,TRBD1,TRBJ1-5,TGTGCCAGTAGCCCGGGACAGGGGAGAGATAGCAATCAGCCCCAGCATTTT,CASSPGQGRDSNQPQHF
TRBV10-1,few,TRBD2,TRBJ2-3,TGCGCCAGCAGTGAATCAAGCGGGGCAGAAGATACGCAGTATTTT,CASSESSGAEDTQYF
TRBV12-3/TRBV12-4,-,-,TRBJ1-5,TGTGCCAGCAGTTCTACACCCCCGGGCCAGCATTTT,CASSSTPPGQHF
TRBV5-6,-,-,TRBJ1-4,TGTGCCAGCAGCCAGGGGCTTCCCTCAACTAATGAAAAACTGTTTTTT,CASSQGLPSTNEKLFF
TRBV7-9,-,-,TRBJ2-3,TGTGCCAGCAGCTTAGGGCTGAGCACAGATACGCAGTATTTT,CASSLGLSTDTQYF
TRBV6-2/TRBV6-3,-,-,TRBJ1-5,TGTGCCAGCAGTTACGCCGACGGGGATCAGCCCCAGCATTTT,CASSYADGDQPQHF
TRBV12-2,once,-,TRBJ2-3,TGTGCAAGTCGCTTAGTGGGCAGCACAGATACGCAGTATTTT,CASRLVGSTDTQYF
TRBV6-4,-,TRBD1,TRBJ1-4,TGTGCCAGCAGTGAAGGGGGCCCTAATGAAAAACTGTTTTTT,CASSEGGPNEKLFF
TRBV19,-,-,TRBJ2-1,TGTGCCAGTACCCCGGGACAAAAAGGGGCCAATGAGCAGTTCTTC,CASTPGQKGANEQFF
TRBV27,-,TRBD1,TRBJ1-5,TGTGCCAGCGGGACAGGGATCGTTAGCAATCAGCCCCAGCATTTT,CASGTGIVSNQPQHF
TRBV7-9,-,-,TRBJ2-3,TGTGCCAGCAGCTATGGGGGCGCAGATACGCAGTATTTT,CASSYGGADTQYF
TRBV29-1,-,-,TRBJ2-1,TGCAGCGTTGCGATTACTAGCTCCTACAATGAGCAGTTCTTC,CSVAITSSYNEQFF
TRBV4-2,-,-,TRBJ1-1,TGTGCCAGCAGCCAATCGCTGACCGCGGCGTTGACTGAAGCTTTCTTT,CASSQSLTAALTEAFF
TRBV12-3/TRBV12-4,-,-,TRBJ2-7,TGTGCCAGCAGTTTAAATTACGTCTACGAGCAGTACTTC,CASSLNYVYEQYF
TRBV9,-,TRBD2,TRBJ2-1,TGTGCCAGCAGCGTAGCTCTAGCGGGGGACAGTAGGAATGAGCAGTTCTTC,CASSVALAGDSRNEQFF
TRBV6-1,once,TRBD2,TRBJ2-3,TGTGCCAGCAGTGAAATAGCGGGGCACGGAGATACGCAGTATTTT,CASSEIAGHGDTQYF
TRBV4-2,-,-,TRBJ1-1,TGTGCCAGCAGCCAAGGACAACTCAGCGACACTGAAGCTTTCTTT,CASSQGQLSDTEAFF
TRBV15,-,-,TRBJ1-3,TGTGCCACCAGCAGAGATCGGGAGGTTCTTTCTGGAAACACCATATATTTT,CATSRDREVLSGNTIYF
TRBV7-9,-,-,TRBJ1-6,TGTGCCAGCAGCCCCGGGAGATCAAATTCACCCCTCCACTTT,CASSPGRSNSPLHF
TRBV28,-,-,TRBJ1-5,TGTGCCAGCAACCTGGTGGTGAGCAATCAGCCCCAGCATTTT,CASNLVVSNQPQHF
TRBV7-8,few,-,TRBJ1-5,TGTGCCAGCAGCCCCCGCGTATCCCAGCCCCAGCATTTT,CASSPRVSQPQHF
TRBV9,few,TRBD1,TRBJ1-5,TGTGCCAGCAGCGTAGGGGACAGAGATAGCAATCAGCCCCAGCATTTT,CASSVGDRDSNQPQHF
TRBV19,once,-,TRBJ1-1,TGTGCCAGTTTCGACAGTTACATCATTGAAGCTTTCTTT,CASFDSYIIEAFF
TRBV6-5,-,-,TRBJ1-2,TGTGCCAGCAGTTACTCGGTCGGGGATGGCTACACCTTC,CASSYSVGDGYTF
TRBV7-9,-,-,TRBJ1-5,TGTGCCAGCAGCTTATCGGGGACCCAAAGGGCGGATGGGAATCAGCCCCAGCATTTT,CASSLSGTQRADGNQPQHF
TRBV29-1,-,TRBD1,TRBJ2-3,TGCAGCTCGACAGGGGGTGAAGTCGCAGATACGCAGTATTTT,CSSTGGEVADTQYF
TRBV27,-,TRBD1,TRBJ1-2,TGTGCCAGCAGTTTAACCGTCGCGGGAGGGGGCGCCTATGGCTACACCTTC,CASSLTVAGGGAYGYTF
TRBV3-1/TRBV3-2,-,TRBD1,TRBJ1-5,TGTGCCAGCAGCCTGGGACAGGGGGCCAATCAGCCCCAGCATTTT,CASSLGQGANQPQHF
TRBV2,-,-,TRBJ2-3,TGTGCCAGCAGTGGGCTTAGGGATACAAGGCAGTATTTT,CASSGLRDTRQYF
TRBV5-1,once,-,TRBJ2-5,TGCGCCAGCAGCTTGGTCGCGGGGAAAGAGACCCAGTACTTC,CASSLVAGKETQYF
TRBV27,-,TRBD1,TRBJ2-1,TGTGCCAGCAGTTTATCGACAGGGGGGAAAGCTGAGCAGTTCTTC,CASSLSTGGKAEQFF
TRBV4-1,-,-,TRBJ1-5,TGCGCCAGCAGCCCTACTTTACAGGGTGATCAGCCCCAGCATTTT,CASSPTLQGDQPQHF
TRBV19,-,-,TRBJ1-2,TGTGCCAGTAGTATTGGAGGGACAACTAACTATGGCTACACCTTC,CASSIGGTTNYGYTF
TRBV29-1,-,TRBD2,TRBJ2-7,TGCAGCGCGGGCTCGGTGTACGTAGCGGGGGGGCACGGCGAGCAGTACTTC,CSAGSVYVAGGHGEQYF
TRBV28,-,TRBD1,TRBJ2-1,TGTGCCAGCAGCGTAGACAGGGACAATGAGCAGTTCTTC,CASSVDRDNEQFF
TRBV5-1,-,-,TRBJ2-1,TGCGCCAGCAGCTTGGTGGCGGGGAATGAGCAGTTCTTC,CASSLVAGNEQFF
TRBV11-2,-,TRBD1,TRBJ1-2,TGTGCCAGCAGCTTAACGACAGGGGGCCAAATCTATGGCTACACCTTC,CASSLTTGGQIYGYTF
TRBV30,-,-,TRBJ2-1,TGTGCCTGCCCTGCGCCGGAGCGGGCGCCCTCCTACAATGAGCAGTTCTTC,CACPAPERAPSYNEQFF
TRBV27,-,TRBD1,TRBJ1-2,TGTGCCAGCAGTACCGACAGGGGGTATGGCTACACCTTC,CASSTDRGYGYTF
TRBV6-5,-,-,TRBJ1-2,TGTGCCAGCAGAACGGGGAGTAACTATGGCTACACCTTC,CASRTGSNYGYTF
TRBV4-3,-,-,TRBJ1-4,TGCGCCAGCAGCCAAGACTTCGAGACAGGAGCAACTAATGAAAAACTGTTTTTT,CASSQDFETGATNEKLFF
TRBV2,-,TRBD1,TRBJ1-3,TGTGCCAGCAACGGACCGGGACAGCTATCTGGAAACACCATATATTTT,CASNGPGQLSGNTIYF
TRBV27,-,TRBD1,TRBJ2-7,TGTGCCAGCAGTTCCCTCGGGACAGGGAGCTCCTACGAGCAGTACTTC,CASSSLGTGSSYEQYF
TRBV5-4,-,-,TRBJ2-7,TGTGCCAGCAGCTCGGTCCAGGGGACAGAGCAGTACTTC,CASSSVQGTEQYF
TRBV7-9,-,-,TRBJ2-7,TGTGCCAGCAGCCCTAGGAACGAAGCCTACGAGCAGTACTTC,CASSPRNEAYEQYF
TRBV6-5,-,-,TRBJ2-1,TGTGCCAGCAGTCTAATGCAGGGATTATACAATGAGCAGTTCTTC,CASSLMQGLYNEQFF
TRBV19,-,-,TRBJ2-3,TGTGCCAGTAGTATCGGACTGCTCAAGACAGATACGCAGTATTTT,CASSIGLLKTDTQYF
TRBV10-3,once,TRBD1,TRBJ2-7,TGTGCCATCGGACAGGGAGTCTACGAGCAGTACTTC,CAIGQGVYEQYF
TRBV18,-,-,TRBJ1-2,TGTGCCAGCTCACCACCGGCAGTTGGGAACTATGGCTACACCTTC,CASSPPAVGNYGYTF
TRBV10-2,-,TRBD2,TRBJ2-7,TGCGCCAGCAGTGAGGCTTACCTAGCGGGGGGGCCCTACGAGCAGTACTTC,CASSEAYLAGGPYEQYF
TRBV7-2,-,TRBD2,TRBJ2-5,TGTGCCAGCAGCTTAGTCGCTAGCGGGGGTAGAGCGACCCAGTACTTC,CASSLVASGGRATQYF
TRBV6-6,-,-,TRBJ2-7,TGTGCCAGCAACCACGGCCGGGACTACGAGCAGTACTTC,CASNHGRDYEQYF
TRBV2,-,-,TRBJ2-3,TGTGCCAGCAGTTTGGACACAGATACGCAGTATTTT,CASSLDTDTQYF
TRBV6-5,-,-,TRBJ2-3,TGTGCCAGCAGGACGAAGGGTCGGGCAGATACGCAGTATTTT,CASRTKGRADTQYF
TRBV19,once,-,TRBJ1-1,TGTGCCAGTAGTATTTCCGGGATCCCGAACACTGAAGCTTTCTTT,CASSISGIPNTEAFF
TRBV6-6,-,TRBD2,TRBJ2-7,TGTGCCAGCAGTTACTCACGGGGGGGGTTTGGGTACGAGCAGTACTTC,CASSYSRGGFGYEQYF
TRBV6-1,-,-,TRBJ2-7,TGTGCCAGCAGTGACCCGGCCGGCCGATACGAGCAGTACTTC,CASSDPAGRYEQYF